These 4 T cell receptor beta chains were sequenced from one sample in a study of PD-1 blockade in classical Hodgkin lymphoma (dated by TCRdb to 2018 to 2021). Reading the label with the study, this specimen's time point is: cycle 4 day 1 (C4D1), after about 6 weeks of nivolumab. Every trial patient had relapsed following autologous stem cell transplantation, and prior brentuximab vedotin exposure was what differed among cohorts A, B and C. Using a Miltenyi CD4+ T cell isolation kit, CD4+ T cells were purified from thawed PBMCs through magnetic negative selection. The method was the immunoSEQ multiplex PCR assay. What TCRdb holds here is the immuneACCESS table cut down to in-frame rearrangements. Part of the clones is not present; checked against another copy, under half of the missing clones reflect an unresolved V gene, and the others are unexplained. The table for this sample lists around 29,000 clones; 80% to 90% of them were counted only once. The ten largest clones add up to 0.5% to 0.65% of the sample.

Here the sequenced sample was CD4+ T cells from blood, taken before the fourth cycle of nivolumab. These receptors were collected from a human donor with classical Hodgkin lymphoma.

The chain employs TRBV7-9 and TRBJ1-6; 7 nucleotides line up with TRBD1. J gave up 7 bases and V 2 bases, and 5 bases lay outside the gene matches. Looked up from germline, CDR1 is SEHNR and CDR2 is FQNEAQ (reference sequence). CDR3 length: 15 amino acids. DNA of the CDR3: TGTGCCAGCAGCTTACCGGGACAGTCAAATTCACCCCTCCACTTT. Protein product: CASSLPGQSNSPLHF.

V is TRBV27 and J is TRBJ2-5, with D possibly TRBD1 on 6 matching bases. This CDR3 spans 13 amino acids. Germline CDR1 is MNHEY and CDR2 is SMNVEV (reference sequence). Trimming removed 6 bases from V and 4 bases from J, with 12 bases in between. The CDR3 sequence is CASRQGVRETQYF. The CDR3 DNA sequence: TGTGCCAGCAGACAGGGTGTCCGAGAGACCCAGTACTTC.

The rearrangement links TRBV27 to TRBJ2-6; D remains unclear. This CDR3 has 18 residues. The germline V and J ends were trimmed by 5 bases and 2 bases, with 19 bases remaining between them. From germline, CDR1 is MNHEY and CDR2 SMNVEV (reference sequence). The CDR3 sequence: CASSGRTPGSPGANVLTF. The CDR3 DNA sequence: TGTGCCAGCAGTGGTCGGACGCCAGGCTCACCTGGGGCCAACGTCCTGACTTTC.

V is TRBV7-2 and J is TRBJ2-5, with D perhaps matching TRBD2 (5 bases). The CDR3 totals 12 residues. Deletions cut 8 bases from V and 4 bases from J, with 11 bases between. Germline-derived CDR1 and CDR2 are SGHTA and FQGNSA. CDR3 loop: CASGPRGETQYF. CDR3 DNA: TGTGCCAGCGGCCCCCGGGGAGAGACCCAGTACTTC.